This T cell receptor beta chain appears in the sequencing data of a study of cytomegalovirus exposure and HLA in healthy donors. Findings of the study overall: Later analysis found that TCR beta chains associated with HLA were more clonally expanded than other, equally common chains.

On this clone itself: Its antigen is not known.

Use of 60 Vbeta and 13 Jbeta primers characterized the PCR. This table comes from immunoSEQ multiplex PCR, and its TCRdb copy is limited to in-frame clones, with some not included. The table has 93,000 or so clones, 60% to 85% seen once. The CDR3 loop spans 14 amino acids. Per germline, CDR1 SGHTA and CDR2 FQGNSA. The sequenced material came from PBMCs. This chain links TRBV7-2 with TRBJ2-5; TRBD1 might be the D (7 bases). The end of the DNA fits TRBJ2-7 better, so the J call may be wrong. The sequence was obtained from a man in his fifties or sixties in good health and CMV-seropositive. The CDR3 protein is CASSLNRGGYEQYF. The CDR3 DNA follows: TGTGCCAGCAGCTTAAACAGGGGAGGCTACGAGCAGTACTTC.